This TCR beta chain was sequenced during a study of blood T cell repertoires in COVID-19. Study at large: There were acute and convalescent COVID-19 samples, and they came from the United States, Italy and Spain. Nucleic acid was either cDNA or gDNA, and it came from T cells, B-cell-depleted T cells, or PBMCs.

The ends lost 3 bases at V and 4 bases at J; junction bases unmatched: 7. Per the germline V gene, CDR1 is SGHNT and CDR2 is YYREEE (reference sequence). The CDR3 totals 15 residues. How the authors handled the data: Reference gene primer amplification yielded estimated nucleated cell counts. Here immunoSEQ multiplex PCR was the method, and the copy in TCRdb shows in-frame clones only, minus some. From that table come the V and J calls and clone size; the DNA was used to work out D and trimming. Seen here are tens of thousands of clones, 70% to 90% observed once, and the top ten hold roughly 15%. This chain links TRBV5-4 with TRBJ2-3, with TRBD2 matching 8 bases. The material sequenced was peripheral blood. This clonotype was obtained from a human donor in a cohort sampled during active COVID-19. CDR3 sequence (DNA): TGTGCCAGCAGCTCGCCGGGACTAGGATCAGATACGCAGTATTTT. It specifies CASSSPGLGSDTQYF.